This entry is about one TCR beta chain. Its cognate antigen is unknown. This sample was included in a study of Tregs in tolerant kidney transplant recipients. General study points: Findings come from small patient numbers and require larger validation. Tregs expanded with activated donor B cells seemed most donor-specific.

The CDR3 is 14 amino acids. Germline CDR1 is SGHRS and CDR2 is YFSETQ. V dropped 0 bases and J dropped 6 bases, with 12 bases sitting between them. TCRdb keeps only in-frame clones here, not all; method: immunoSEQ multiplex PCR. This table holds some 250,000 clones, roughly 80% found once. V and J are TRBV5-1 and TRBJ1-1; D not certain. The receptor's source is a human donor in good health. The sample was CD4+ T cells from blood. The CDR3 spells CASSLGRSLSEAFF. DNA of the CDR3: TGCGCCAGCAGCTTGGGCAGGTCCCTATCTGAAGCTTTCTTT.